The source of this T cell receptor (beta chain) is a study of spatial heterogeneity in lung cancer. Study outcomes and limitations: Higher tumor mutation counts went along with higher counts of expanded intratumoral alpha and beta TCRs.

Every TCR cDNA molecule bore its own unique molecular identifier. TCRdb used MiXCR to reprocess the 5' RACE reads, holding one entry per CDR3 protein. This sample has 8,000 or so distinct CDR3 sequences; 5% to 6% occur once, and the top ten carry 24%. Points on this clonotype: Its antigen is still unknown.

Described time point: sample taken at primary tumor resection. The input material, whole RNA from tumor, nontumor lung or frozen PBMC, was sequenced unsorted. Germline V gene sequence: CDR1 MDHEN, CDR2 SYDVKM. This CDR3 region has 14 residues. The ends lost 6 bases at V and 1 base at J; junction bases unmatched: 2. The chain has TRBV28 and TRBJ1-5; TRBD1 aligns across 8 bases. The input for sequencing was lung tumor tissue, taken at surgery. This TCR came from a male donor with early-stage non-small cell lung cancer. The CDR3 DNA sequence: TGTGCCAGCAGGCGACAGGGGAGCAATCAGCCCCAGCATTTT. It specifies CASRRQGSNQPQHF.